These 30 T cell receptor beta chains originate from one sample sequenced in a study of metastatic and nonmetastatic thyroid tumors. TCRdb reassembled clones from the PCR reads with MiXCR. Of approximately 6,300 clones listed, 34% are singletons. Thyroid surgery took place with no prior treatment in any patient. Sequenced material: adjacent normal tissue. The receptors were sampled from a male donor with papillary thyroid cancer or a benign thyroid nodule (not recorded which). Some clones in this sample may be carry-over from other donors' samples.

This chain uses TRBV27 with TRBJ1-2; maybe TRBD1 (5 bases). This CDR3 contains 14 residues. The germline V gene encodes CDR1 MNHEY and CDR2 SMNVEV (reference sequence). Between the trimmed V and J ends, which lost 5 bases and 4 bases, there was a span of 14 bases. Here the CDR3 reads CASSPETDPYGYTF. CDR3 nucleotide sequence: TGTGCCAGCAGTCCAGAGACAGACCCCTATGGCTACACCTTC.

The chain uses TRBV5-5 and TRBJ1-6; no firm D call. V lost 2 bases and J lost 4, with 10 bases in between. This CDR3 spans 15 amino acids. Germline assignment: CDR1 SGHKS and CDR2 YYEKEE (reference sequence). The CDR3 bases are TGTGCCAGCAGCTTTTCCGGAACTTATAATTCACCCCTCCACTTT. As protein: CASSFSGTYNSPLHF.

By share, this clone ranks as large. This sequence joins TRBV7-9 and TRBJ2-7; D is unclear. Germline CDR1 and CDR2: SEHNR and FQNEAQ (reference sequence). The CDR3 has 13 amino acids. V lost 2 bases to trimming and J lost 2 bases, with 7 bases between them. The CDR3 loop is CASSLSVAYEQYF. The CDR3 bases are TGTGCCAGCAGCTTATCAGTTGCCTACGAGCAGTACTTC.

This clone counts as medium-sized (0.01 to 0.1%). J is TRBJ2-5 and V is TRBV20-1; 10 bases are a match to TRBD1. Germline-derived CDR1 and CDR2 are DFQATT and SNEGSKA (reference sequence). V was clipped by 5 bases and J by 2 bases; unmatched bases: 11. The length of the CDR3 is 16 residues. CDR3 coding DNA: TGCAGTGCTCACCCGGAAGGGACAGGGGTTCAAGAGACCCAGTACTTC. It specifies CSAHPEGTGVQETQYF.

This chain connects TRBV6-2 or TRBV6-3 to TRBJ2-4; 8 bases are shared with TRBD1. Unmatched junction bases numbered 3, after V lost 5 bases and J lost 0 bases. The CDR3 totals 15 residues. Germline CDR1 MNHEY, CDR2 SVGEGT. In DNA form, the CDR3 reads TGTGCCAGCAGTACGGGACAGGTAGCCAAAAACATTCAGTACTTC. Translation: CASSTGQVAKNIQYF.

In this sample, this clone turned up a few times. At one of its ends the junction is not consistent with the germline gene, which may arise from a read error. The chain has TRBV12-5 and TRBJ2-7; D not certain. CDR3 length: 12 amino acids. Germline V gives CDR1 LGHNT, CDR2 FRNRAP. The CDR3 loop reads CASGLVFGEQYF. For the CDR3, the DNA is TGTGCTAGTGGTCTGGTGTTCGGGGAGCAGTACTTC.

The chain employs TRBV28 and TRBJ2-2, with a tentative D call TRBD2 (5 bases). The germline V and J ends were trimmed by 9 bases and 9 bases, with 38 bases remaining between them. This CDR3 region has 20 residues. CDR1 MDHEN and CDR2 SYDVKM come from the germline V gene. CDR3 sequence: CASSMPGIGMLGSNNRELFF. CDR3 nucleotide sequence: TGTGCCAGTAGTATGCCGGGAATAGGAATGTTAGGGTCGAACAACAGGGAGCTGTTTTTT.

The V call is TRBV6-5, the J call TRBJ2-7, with 8 bases that match TRBD1. This CDR3 has 16 amino acids. V lost 5 bases to trimming and J lost 0 bases; unmatched junction nucleotides: 9. CDR1 and CDR2 (germline): MNHEY, SVGAGI. CDR3 amino acids: CASSHGGTGHSYEQYF. As DNA, the CDR3 is TGTGCCAGCAGTCACGGCGGGACAGGCCACTCCTACGAGCAGTACTTC.

In this sample, this clone turned up a few times. The CDR3 bases are TGTGCCAGCAGTCCCCTGGGACAGAGAAATTCACCCCTCCACTTT. This sequence encodes CASSPLGQRNSPLHF. This chain links TRBV6-5 with TRBJ1-6, with 7 bases lining up with TRBD1. CDR1 MNHEY and CDR2 SVGAGI come from the germline V gene. The CDR3 has 15 amino acids. Trimming cost V 5 bases and J 7 bases; bases outside gene matches: 8.

V is TRBV2 and J is TRBJ1-2, with a tentative D call TRBD1 (5 bases). This CDR3 comprises 14 residues. Trimming removed 7 bases from V and 2 bases from J, with 14 bases in between. Germline loops: CDR1 SNHLY, CDR2 FYNNEI. In nucleotides, the CDR3 is TGTGCCAGCAACATTCAGAGGGGAAACTATGGCTACACCTTC. Protein: CASNIQRGNYGYTF.

This clone came up once. The genes are TRBV20-1 and TRBJ2-5; the match to TRBD2 covers 12 bases. CDR1 and CDR2 from the germline V gene are DFQATT and SNEGSKA (reference sequence). The CDR3 length is 13 residues. V was clipped by 7 bases and J by 5 bases; unmatched bases: 5. The chain's CDR3 is CSGLAGARETQYF. The CDR3, as DNA: TGCAGTGGACTAGCGGGAGCCAGGGAGACCCAGTACTTC.

This clone came up a few times. V usage is TRBV28 and J usage is TRBJ1-1; D perhaps matches TRBD1 (5 bases). Trimming shortened V by 3 bases and J by 2 bases, and 10 bases separated the two germline ends. Germline CDR1 MDHEN, CDR2 SYDVKM. The CDR3 extends over 14 amino acids. Here the CDR3 DNA reads TGTGCCAGCAGTTTGGGGACTAGAAACACTGAAGCTTTCTTT. Amino acid sequence: CASSLGTRNTEAFF.

This clone was seen repeatedly, ten times or more. The genes are TRBV6-1 and TRBJ1-1; D not certain. The CDR3 is 11 residues long. Germline-derived CDR1 and CDR2 are MNHNS and SASEGT. Trimming stripped 10 bases from V and 5 bases from J, with 11 bases between. The DNA of the CDR3 is TGTGCCACAAAGAAAGGTACTGAAGCTTTCTTT. Its protein product is CATKKGTEAFF.

The chain couples TRBV5-4 to TRBJ1-1; 7 nucleotides line up with TRBD1. The CDR3 sequence is 15 residues long. Germline CDR1 and CDR2: SGHNT and YYREEE (reference sequence). V was clipped by 0 bases and J by 4 bases; unmatched bases: 6. The CDR3 here is CASSLGRTGVTEAFF. DNA for the CDR3: TGTGCCAGCAGCTTGGGTAGAACAGGGGTCACTGAAGCTTTCTTT.

By sample share, this clone is large. V is TRBV11-2 and J is TRBJ1-1, with D maybe TRBD1 (5 bases). V dropped 5 bases and J dropped 7 bases, with 20 bases sitting between them. CDR3 length: 15 residues. The germline CDR1 and CDR2 sequences are SGHAT and FQNNGV. CDR3 nucleotide sequence: TGTGCCAGCAGCCTTGGAGGGACGGTCTATTTTGAAGCTTTCTTT. This codes for CASSLGGTVYFEAFF.

This clone was seen a handful of times. The chain has TRBV12-3 or TRBV12-4 and TRBJ2-3, with D tentatively TRBD2 (6 bases). The germline V and J ends were trimmed by 5 bases and 0 bases, with 12 bases remaining between them. The CDR3 loop spans 15 amino acids. In nucleotides, the CDR3 is TGTGCCAGCAGTCAGGGACTGACTAGCACAGATACGCAGTATTTT. As protein: CASSQGLTSTDTQYF.

The rearrangement uses TRBV28 and TRBJ1-1; D unresolved. Germline CDR1 reads MDHEN; CDR2 reads SYDVKM. This CDR3 spans 12 amino acids. Between the trimmed V and J ends, which lost 7 bases and 10 bases, there was a span of 16 bases. The CDR3 protein is CASTQLSTRAFF. The CDR3, as DNA: TGTGCCAGCACCCAACTTTCGACGAGAGCTTTCTTT. The full variable domain, its missing parts supplied by reference TRBV28 and TRBJ1-1, is DVKVTQSSRYLVKRTGEKVFLECVQDMDHENMFWYRQDPGLGLRLIYFSYDVKMKEKGDIPEGYSVSREKKERFSLILESASTNQTSMYLCASTQLSTRAFFGQGTRLTVV.

This clone came up a few times. The chain is built from TRBV28 and TRBJ2-2; D unclear. This CDR3 spans 13 amino acids. CDR1 MDHEN and CDR2 SYDVKM come from the germline V gene. Deletions cut 4 bases from V and 2 bases from J, with 5 bases between. DNA of the CDR3: TGTGCCAGCAGTTCCACAAACACCGGGGAGCTGTTTTTT. As protein: CASSSTNTGELFF.

On this clone itself: Distinct nucleotide sequences in the sample also encode this CDR3. The chain combines TRBV5-1 with TRBJ2-6; D is undetermined. Trimming left V 4 bases short and J 0 bases short, with 20 bases between. Germline V CDR1 and CDR2: SGHRS, YFSETQ. The CDR3 loop spans 19 amino acids. The CDR3 nucleotides read TGCGCCAGCAGCCTGGCCGGTGGCAGAAGAAACTCTGGGGCCAACGTCCTGACTTTC. Translation: CASSLAGGRRNSGANVLTF. The full variable domain, completed using reference TRBV5-1 and TRBJ2-6, is KAGVTQTPRYLIKTRGQQVTLSCSPISGHRSVSWYQQTPGQGLQFLFEYFSETQRNKGNFPGRFSGRQFSNSRSEMNVSTLELGDSALYLCASSLAGGRRNSGANVLTFGAGSRLTVL.

This clone was observed a handful of times. The genes are TRBV27 and TRBJ2-2, with 7 bases that match TRBD2. CDR1 and CDR2 from the germline V gene are MNHEY and SMNVEV (reference sequence). CDR3 length equals 16 residues. The V segment lost 0 bases and the J segment 1 base; nucleotides outside the gene matches: 2. The CDR3 loop is CASSLSGLLNTGELFF. The CDR3 nucleotides read TGTGCCAGCAGTTTATCGGGACTACTGAACACCGGGGAGCTGTTTTTT.

As for this clone: Mismatch with germline at one junction end may stem from a read error. The chain recombines TRBV11-2 with TRBJ1-1; the D is unclear. Germline CDR1 SGHAT, CDR2 FQNNGV. This CDR3 has 14 amino acids. CDR3 amino acids: CASSLGRENTEAFF. For the CDR3, the DNA is TGTGCCAGCAGCTTAGGGAGAGAGAACACTGAGGCTTTCTTT.

The genes are TRBV12-3 or TRBV12-4 and TRBJ2-1; TRBD1 agrees at 10 bases. This CDR3 is built from 15 residues. V was clipped by 7 bases and J by 4 bases; unmatched bases: 7. In DNA form, the CDR3 reads TGTGCCAGCAAAGACAGGGGGCGCCAGTACAATGAGCAGTTCTTC. As protein: CASKDRGRQYNEQFF.

This clone was picked up a small number of times. J is TRBJ1-4 and V is TRBV6-5; no firm D call. Germline V gene lookup returns CDR1 MNHEY and CDR2 SVGAGI. V dropped 2 bases and J dropped 8 bases, with 12 bases sitting between them. This CDR3 comprises 14 residues. CDR3: CASSYKGRDEKLFF. CDR3 DNA: TGTGCCAGCAGTTACAAGGGTAGAGACGAAAAACTGTTTTTT.

This clone has just a few counts. The chain joins TRBV11-3 to TRBJ2-5; a possible D gene is TRBD1 (6 bases). Trimming pared 1 base from V and 5 bases from J, leaving 11 bases between. CDR3 length: 14 residues. Germline V lookup: CDR1 SGHNT, CDR2 YENEEA. Here the CDR3 DNA reads TGTGCCAGCAGCTTAGGTCACAGGGTGGAGACCCAGTACTTC. This sequence encodes CASSLGHRVETQYF.

To note about this clone: Other nucleotide sequences from this sample produce the same CDR3. The rearrangement links TRBV20-1 to TRBJ2-7; D not certain. The CDR3 is 14 amino acids. V shed 0 bases and J shed 7 bases, with 16 bases lying between them. Germline-derived CDR1 and CDR2 are DFQATT and SNEGSKA (reference sequence). As DNA, the CDR3 is TGCAGTGCTAGAGAGTTAGCTCGAAAAAGTGAGCAGTACTTC. Residues: CSARELARKSEQYF.

The rearrangement joins TRBV20-1 to TRBJ2-7, with 7 positions matching TRBD2. Germline-derived CDR1 and CDR2 are DFQATT and SNEGSKA (reference sequence). CDR3 length: 15 residues. Trimming removed 2 bases from V and 2 bases from J; junction bases left unmatched: 9. CDR3 sequence: CSARSERGLTYEQYF. CDR3 sequence (DNA): TGCAGTGCTAGATCCGAGCGGGGCTTAACCTACGAGCAGTACTTC.

The chain employs TRBV11-2 and TRBJ2-1, with D hard to call. The length of the CDR3 is 17 residues. The ends were cut back, 1 base at V and 2 bases at J, with 15 bases in the middle. Looked up from germline, CDR1 is SGHAT and CDR2 is FQNNGV. This CDR3 is CASSLVSSQGPYNEQFF. Written as DNA, the CDR3 is TGTGCCAGCAGCTTAGTAAGTAGTCAAGGTCCCTACAATGAGCAGTTCTTC.

The gene calls are TRBV7-6 and TRBJ2-1, with 9 bases identical to TRBD2. J gave up 7 bases and V 2 bases, and 12 bases lay outside the gene matches. The V gene's germline CDR1 is SGHVS and CDR2 FNYEAQ. CDR3 length: 17 amino acids. The CDR3 sequence: CASSLYVGREGVNEQFF. CDR3 coding DNA: TGTGCCAGCAGCTTATACGTCGGGCGGGAGGGTGTGAATGAGCAGTTCTTC.

V is TRBV10-2 and J is TRBJ1-1, with TRBD1 as a possible D gene (5 bases). The CDR3 has 13 residues. V dropped 7 bases and J dropped 1 base, with 10 bases sitting between them. The V gene's germline CDR1 is WSHSY and CDR2 SAAADI. The CDR3 loop reads CASTATGNTEAFF. The DNA of the CDR3 is TGCGCCAGCACAGCAACAGGGAACACTGAAGCTTTCTTT.

This clone was seen at least ten times. The CDR3 protein is CSVDRGWDTEAFF. DNA of the CDR3: TGCAGCGTTGATCGGGGGTGGGACACTGAAGCTTTCTTT. The chain has TRBV29-1 and TRBJ1-1; D possibly corresponds to TRBD1 (5 bases). Trimming cost V 3 bases and J 3 bases, with 11 bases left between them. The CDR3 has 13 residues. The germline CDR1 and CDR2 sequences are SQVTM and ANQGSEA.